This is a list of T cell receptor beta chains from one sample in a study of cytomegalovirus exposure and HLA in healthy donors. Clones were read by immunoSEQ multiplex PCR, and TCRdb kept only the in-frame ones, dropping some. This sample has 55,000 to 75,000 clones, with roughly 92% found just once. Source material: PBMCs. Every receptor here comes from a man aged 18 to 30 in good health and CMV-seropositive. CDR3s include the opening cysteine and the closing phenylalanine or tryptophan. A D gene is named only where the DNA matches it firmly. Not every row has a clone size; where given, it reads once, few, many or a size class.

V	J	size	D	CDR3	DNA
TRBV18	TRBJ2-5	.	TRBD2	CASSPPDSGRTETQYF	TGTGCCAGCTCACCACCGGATAGCGGGAGAACAGAGACCCAGTACTTC
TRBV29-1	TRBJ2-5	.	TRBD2	CSAREGETQYF	TGCAGCGCGAGGGAGGGCGAGACCCAGTACTTC
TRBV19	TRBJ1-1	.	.	CASSIKGSTEAFF	TGTGCCAGTAGTATAAAAGGGAGTACTGAAGCTTTCTTT
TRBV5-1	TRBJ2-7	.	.	CASSLGQRTYEQYF	TGCGCCAGCAGCTTGGGACAGAGAACCTACGAGCAGTACTTC
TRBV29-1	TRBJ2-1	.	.	CSSDREWDEQFF	TGCAGCTCTGACAGAGAGTGGGATGAGCAGTTCTTC
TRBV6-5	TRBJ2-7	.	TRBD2	CASSFGLAGGHYEQYF	TGTGCCAGCAGTTTCGGACTAGCGGGAGGGCATTACGAGCAGTACTTC
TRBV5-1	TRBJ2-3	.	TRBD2	CASSSDSGRTDTQYF	TGCGCCAGCAGCTCGGACAGCGGGAGGACAGATACGCAGTATTTT
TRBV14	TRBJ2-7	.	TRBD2	CASSSLTSVTYEQYF	TGTGCCAGCAGTTCTTTGACTAGCGTGACCTACGAGCAGTACTTC
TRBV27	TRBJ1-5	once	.	CASSYYTVREPQHF	TGTGCCAGCAGTTATTACACGGTCCGGGAGCCCCAGCATTTT
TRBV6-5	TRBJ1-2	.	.	CASSFTAANYGYTF	TGTGCCAGCAGTTTCACAGCCGCTAACTATGGCTACACCTTC
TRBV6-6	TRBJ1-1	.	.	CASTGPGGTEAFF	TGTGCCAGCACTGGCCCCGGAGGGACTGAAGCTTTCTTT
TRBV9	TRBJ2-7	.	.	CASSVGLAGDYYEQYF	TGTGCCAGCAGCGTAGGCCTAGCTGGGGATTACTACGAGCAGTACTTC
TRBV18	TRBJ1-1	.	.	CASSPTGNTEAFF	TGTGCCAGCTCACCAACAGGGAACACTGAAGCTTTCTTT
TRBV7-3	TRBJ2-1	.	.	CASSLTASGNEQFF	TGTGCCAGCAGCTTAACGGCTAGTGGCAATGAGCAGTTCTTC
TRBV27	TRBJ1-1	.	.	CASSPGTLNTEAFF	TGTGCCAGCAGTCCTGGGACACTGAACACTGAAGCTTTCTTT